These T cell receptor beta chains were read from a single sample in a study of blood T cell repertoires in COVID-19. Data came from immunoSEQ multiplex PCR; TCRdb stores just in-frame clones and leaves some out. Here the sample spans about 73,000 clones, 89% being singletons. The sequencing sample was made of peripheral blood. The source of these receptors is an elderly man with acute or convalescent COVID-19. Each CDR3 is given with its conserved first and last residue. The D gene is left open where the match is weak. Size values are once, few and many counts, or a class for expanded clones, and some rows have none.

TRBV21-1	TRBJ2-7	few	.	TGTGCCAGCAGCAAAGGGACAGGCACCTACGAGCAGTACTTC	CASSKGTGTYEQYF
TRBV2	TRBJ2-1	.	TRBD2	TGTGCCAGCACCCTACTAGCGGGGGGCTACAATGAGCAGTTCTTC	CASTLLAGGYNEQFF
TRBV4-1	TRBJ2-5	.	.	TGCGCCAGCAGCCAAGTTAAGGGACTCCAAGAGACCCAGTACTTC	CASSQVKGLQETQYF
TRBV9	TRBJ1-2	.	TRBD1	TGTGCCAGCAGCGGCGGGACAGGGGGAGTCTATGGCTACACCTTC	CASSGGTGGVYGYTF
TRBV5-1	TRBJ1-6	.	TRBD1	TGCGCCAGCAGTTATGGACAGGATTTTGGTTCACCCCTCCACTTT	CASSYGQDFGSPLHF
TRBV3-1/TRBV3-2	TRBJ1-1	.	TRBD1	TGTGCCAGCAGCCTTCGGACAGGATACAACACTGAAGCTTTCTTT	CASSLRTGYNTEAFF
TRBV9	TRBJ2-7	once	TRBD2	TGTGCCAGCAGCGTAGGTAGCGGGGGGGCCCTCTACGAGCAGTACTTC	CASSVGSGGALYEQYF
TRBV2	TRBJ1-6	.	.	TGTGCCGGTACAGGAGATAATTCACCCCTCCACTTT	CAGTGDNSPLHF
TRBV19	TRBJ1-4	few	TRBD1	TGTGCCAGTAGTACCGGACAGGGGGCGGTTAATGAAAAACTGTTTTTT	CASSTGQGAVNEKLFF
TRBV4-1	TRBJ1-2	.	.	TGCGCCAGCAGCCCTGACCCGGGTGGCTACACCTTC	CASSPDPGGYTF
TRBV6-6	TRBJ1-3	.	.	TGTGCCAGCAGTTACGAGGGACACCTCTCTGGAAACACCATATATTTT	CASSYEGHLSGNTIYF
TRBV21-1	TRBJ2-7	.	.	TGTGCCAGCAGCGGTCCTGGAGGGCTAGCGGAGATGGGGACCGAGCAGTACTTC	CASSGPGGLAEMGTEQYF
TRBV19	TRBJ1-2	.	TRBD1	TGTGCCAGTAGCGTGGACAGGGTCGGCTATGGCTACACCTTC	CASSVDRVGYGYTF
TRBV19	TRBJ2-2	.	TRBD2	TGTGCCAGTAGTTGGCTACTAGCGTCAATGATGGCCGGGGAGCTGTTTTTT	CASSWLLASMMAGELFF
TRBV2	TRBJ1-1	.	TRBD1	TGTGCCAGCAGTGGACAGGGGTTAACTGAAGCTTTCTTT	CASSGQGLTEAFF
TRBV5-4	TRBJ2-1	once	TRBD2	TGTGCCACCCTAGAACTAGCGGGGACAAGGGGCACTGAGCAGTTCTTC	CATLELAGTRGTEQFF
TRBV2	TRBJ1-3	.	.	TGTGCCAGCAGTGGCTCGGCAGGGGTAACGGGAAACACCATATATTTT	CASSGSAGVTGNTIYF
TRBV30	TRBJ1-2	.	TRBD1	TGTGCCTGGAGTCGGGACAGGACCTATGGCTACACCTTC	CAWSRDRTYGYTF
TRBV30	TRBJ2-3	.	.	TGTGCCTGGAGTCGCCTAGTTGCAGATACGCAGTATTTT	CAWSRLVADTQYF
TRBV5-1	TRBJ1-4	.	.	TGCGCCAGCAGCTTGGGTAGCACAACTAATGAAAAACTGTTTTTT	CASSLGSTTNEKLFF
TRBV4-2	TRBJ1-1	.	.	TGTGCCAGCAGCCAAGAGGGTCTGGGGGGACCGAACACTGAAGCTTTCTTT	CASSQEGLGGPNTEAFF
TRBV2	TRBJ2-7	.	.	TGTGCCAGCACTATTAGCGGCCTGCCTGCCTACGAGCAGTACTTC	CASTISGLPAYEQYF
TRBV19	TRBJ2-6	.	TRBD2	TGTGCCAGTAGTCCTAGCGTCGGGGGGAAAGGGGCCAACGTCCTGACTTTC	CASSPSVGGKGANVLTF
TRBV29-1	TRBJ2-6	once	.	TGCAGCGTTGAAGGGCTTCCCGGGGCCAACGTCCTGACTTTC	CSVEGLPGANVLTF
TRBV7-2	TRBJ1-4	once	TRBD1	TGTGCCAGCAGCCCTCGGACAGGAGCCAATGAAAAACTGTTTTTT	CASSPRTGANEKLFF
TRBV5-1	TRBJ2-3	.	.	TGCGCCAGCAGCTTGGCCGTATCAGGGAACCCCACAGATACGCAGTATTTT	CASSLAVSGNPTDTQYF
TRBV21-1	TRBJ2-7	once	.	TGTGCCAGCAGCACCCCCCTAGGGCTAGCGGGAGCCTACGAGCAGTACTTC	CASSTPLGLAGAYEQYF
TRBV5-4	TRBJ2-3	.	.	TGTGCCAGCAGCTTGGAGGCAGGGGGCACAGATACGCAGTATTTT	CASSLEAGGTDTQYF
TRBV5-5	TRBJ2-2	.	.	TGTGCCAGCAGCCCCGGGACTGTTGTCACCGGGGAGCTGTTTTTT	CASSPGTVVTGELFF
TRBV12-3/TRBV12-4	TRBJ1-1	once	.	TGTGCCAGCAGCCCCTGGGGGGACACTGAAGCTTTCTTT	CASSPWGDTEAFF
TRBV10-2	TRBJ1-1	once	.	TGCGCCAGCAGGCAACTAGGGCAGAACACTGAAGCTTTCTTT	CASRQLGQNTEAFF
TRBV6-1	TRBJ1-2	.	.	TGTGCCAGCAGTGAAGGTGTCCTCCAGGGCTCTAAGGGCTACACCTTC	CASSEGVLQGSKGYTF
TRBV9	TRBJ2-6	.	TRBD2	TGTGCCAGCACCAAGGGGGAACTAGCGGGAGGCTACAGCTCTGGGGCCAACGTCCTGACTTTC	CASTKGELAGGYSSGANVLTF
TRBV5-4	TRBJ2-5	.	.	TGTGCCAGCAGCTTGAGGGGGTCACAAGAGACCCAGTACTTC	CASSLRGSQETQYF
TRBV24-1	TRBJ2-1	.	TRBD2	TGTGCCACCAGTGATCCCGGGACTAGCGGGAGAATATACAATGAGCAGTTCTTC	CATSDPGTSGRIYNEQFF
TRBV7-2	TRBJ1-6	.	TRBD1	TGTGCCAGCAGCAACAGGGGGCAGAATTCACCCCTCCACTTT	CASSNRGQNSPLHF
TRBV4-1	TRBJ1-4	once	.	TGCGCCAGCAGCCAAGATGCAGCGGGGGGCTTTGAGAGGGAAAAACTGTTTTTT	CASSQDAAGGFEREKLFF
TRBV25-1	TRBJ1-6	.	.	TGTGCCAGCAGTGGTCTGGACAGCTCTAATTCACCCCTCCACTTT	CASSGLDSSNSPLHF
TRBV11-1	TRBJ1-1	.	.	TGTGCCAGCAGCTGGGGACGGGGGGAAACTGAAGCTTTCTTT	CASSWGRGETEAFF
TRBV7-3	TRBJ1-1	.	TRBD1	TGTGCCAGCAGCCTCCTAGGACAGGGCAGTAGTGAAGCTTTCTTT	CASSLLGQGSSEAFF
TRBV2	TRBJ1-6	.	TRBD1	TGTGCCAGCAGCGAGGGGACAGGGAATTCACCCCTCCACTTT	CASSEGTGNSPLHF
TRBV9	TRBJ2-2	once	.	TGTGCCAGCAGCGTAAAACCGGACAGTACGAACACCGGGGAGCTGTTTTTT	CASSVKPDSTNTGELFF
TRBV7-8	TRBJ1-6	.	.	TGTGCCAGCAGCCCCCCCGGGTTTAATTCACCCCTCCACTTT	CASSPPGFNSPLHF
TRBV5-4	TRBJ2-2	.	TRBD2	TGTGCCAGCCGCGAATTGGGGCTAGCGGGGGCCAACACCGGGGAGCTGTTTTTT	CASRELGLAGANTGELFF
TRBV9	TRBJ2-5	.	.	TGTGCCAGCAATAACGCGGGAGAGACCCAGTACTTC	CASNNAGETQYF